These T cell receptor beta chains were read from a single sample in a study of cytomegalovirus exposure and HLA in healthy donors. Sequenced by immunoSEQ multiplex PCR; TCRdb stores in-frame clones only, minus some. This sample has some 120,000 clones; about 69% occur once, and the top ten carry over 1.5%. The specimen sequenced was PBMCs. The receptors were sampled from a woman younger than 35 in good health and CMV-seronegative. CDR3s include the opening cysteine and the closing phenylalanine or tryptophan. Fields, in order: D gene, J gene, V gene, CDR3 protein. A D gene is named only where the DNA matches it firmly.

.	TRBJ2-5	TRBV7-9	CASSLRIYGETQYF
TRBD1	TRBJ2-7	TRBV5-1	CASRPGTGSYEQYF
.	TRBJ2-7	TRBV6-1	CASSESPGTAYEQYF
.	TRBJ1-5	TRBV28	CASSPSPRSRSNQPQHF
.	TRBJ1-1	TRBV28	CASRESTKLNTEAFF
TRBD1	TRBJ2-7	TRBV7-2	CASSLDGTVNYEQYF
TRBD2	TRBJ2-1	TRBV28	CASSLSQAGEQFF
.	TRBJ1-1	TRBV5-4	CASSFDRTGEAFF
.	TRBJ2-7	TRBV7-2	CASSRRDRVTYEQYF
.	TRBJ1-5	TRBV7-2	CASSLGGSSNQPQHF
.	TRBJ1-4	TRBV9	CASSVSPADKNEKLFF
.	TRBJ2-5	TRBV30	CAWRGTVETQYF
.	TRBJ2-6	TRBV14	CASSRWGVVGANVLTF
.	TRBJ1-4	TRBV5-1	CASGTGATNEKLFF
.	TRBJ2-7	TRBV27	CASSLSRRVRSYEQYF
.	TRBJ2-7	TRBV2	CASSEIAYEQYF
.	TRBJ1-2	TRBV6-1	CASRGVSYGYTF
TRBD1	TRBJ1-2	TRBV6-5	CASSQDRGIYGYTF
.	TRBJ2-5	TRBV6-1	CASSDPLETQYF
TRBD1	TRBJ1-5	TRBV29-1	CSVESARTGDYNQPQHF
TRBD1	TRBJ2-7	TRBV29-1	CSVRDRGYEQYF
.	TRBJ1-1	TRBV6-1	CASSSSTGPEAFF
TRBD1	TRBJ2-2	TRBV11-3	CASSLEGTDTGELFF
TRBD1	TRBJ1-4	TRBV2	CASGVRGQGVQYEKLFF
.	TRBJ1-6	TRBV5-6	CASSLGQVNSPLHF
TRBD1	TRBJ2-3	TRBV28	CASSLVRGRTDTQYF
TRBD2	TRBJ2-7	TRBV15	CATSSGGALSYEQYF
.	TRBJ1-1	TRBV5-1	CASSFLQGMGMLNTEAFF
TRBD1	TRBJ1-1	TRBV6-5	CASSKSPSGGTEAFF